This TCR beta chain was retrieved from a study of cytomegalovirus exposure and HLA in healthy donors. Per the germline V gene, CDR1 is SGDLS and CDR2 is YYNGEE. V was clipped by 4 bases and J by 9 bases; unmatched bases: 5. This CDR3 has 13 amino acids. Amplification used 60 Vbeta primers and 13 Jbeta primers. The data were produced by immunoSEQ multiplex PCR, yet TCRdb's version contains in-frame clones alone and is incomplete. There are over 120,000 clones in the sample; more than 75% occur only once, and less than 3% lies in the top ten. This clone was seen more than once but under ten times. Its antigen is undetermined. Notes on the study in general: The study reported that TCR beta sequences accurately predicted HLA-A and HLA-B alleles in most subjects. Researchers catalogued approximately 160 TCR beta chains as cytomegalovirus-associated. As confirmed in vitro, a few CMV-associated chains were specific for CMV antigens. Immune exposure was documented only through CMV serostatus.

The V and J genes are TRBV9 and TRBJ2-2, with 8 nucleotides matching TRBD1. The sequencing input was PBMCs. The clonotype was recovered from a woman aged 18-30 years in good health and CMV-seropositive. CDR3: CASSPTRGRELFF. The CDR3 DNA sequence: TGTGCCAGCAGCCCAACCAGGGGGCGGGAGCTGTTTTTT.